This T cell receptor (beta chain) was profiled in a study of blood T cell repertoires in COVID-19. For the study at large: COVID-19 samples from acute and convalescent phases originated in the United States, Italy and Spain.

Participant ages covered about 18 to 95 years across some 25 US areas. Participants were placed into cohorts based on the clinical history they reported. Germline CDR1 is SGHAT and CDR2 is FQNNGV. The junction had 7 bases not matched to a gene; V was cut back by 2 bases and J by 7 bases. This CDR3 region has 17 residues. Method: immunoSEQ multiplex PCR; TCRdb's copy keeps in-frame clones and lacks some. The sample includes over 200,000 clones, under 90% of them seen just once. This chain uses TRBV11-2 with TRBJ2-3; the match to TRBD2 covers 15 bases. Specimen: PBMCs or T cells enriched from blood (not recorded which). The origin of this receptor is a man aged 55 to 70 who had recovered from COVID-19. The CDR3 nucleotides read TGTGCCAGCAGCTTACCCGGACTAGCGGGGGGGCTAAATACGCAGTATTTT. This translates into CASSLPGLAGGLNTQYF.